The entry that follows covers one TCR beta chain sequence. The data originate from a study of T cell changes during pregnancy in multiple sclerosis. CDR1 MNHEY and CDR2 SMNVEV come from the germline V gene (reference sequence). The CDR3 spans 14 residues. With 4 bases removed from V and 8 bases from J, the gap between germline ends came to 17 bases. Sequencing used immunoSEQ multiplex PCR; TCRdb keeps in-frame clones, though not all of them. The data hold approximately 30,000 clones, with roughly 91% observed a single time. The chain joins TRBV27 to TRBJ1-2; perhaps TRBD1 as D (6 bases). The clonotype was recovered from a female donor with multiple sclerosis, enrolled in a pregnancy study. Specimen: CD8+ T cells from peripheral blood mononuclear cells, collected before pregnancy. CDR3 amino acids: CASSSGGGARGYTF. As DNA, the CDR3 is TGTGCCAGCAGTTCCGGCGGGGGGGCCAGGGGCTACACCTTC.